The sample holds a few counts of the clone carrying this T cell receptor beta chain. Its specificity is not known. A sort by CD45RO/CCR7/CD25/CD127/CD95/CD27 yielded CD4+ naive, central memory, regulatory and stem cell-like memory cells. This sample is drawn from a study of beta chain features in type 1 diabetes. The study's findings and limits: The VDJ junctions of type 1 diabetes patients carried fewer insertions and more deletions. Significant though moderate, a shortening of TCRB CDR3s appeared in all four CD4+ subsets of Type 1 diabetes patients.

V gave up 8 bases and J gave up 3 bases, with 7 bases separating them. The germline V gene encodes CDR1 SGHTA and CDR2 FQGNSA. The CDR3 is 12 residues long. Expressed TCRB transcripts were sequenced after all isolated RNA was converted to cDNA. Assay: immunoSEQ multiplex PCR; the TCRdb copy retains only in-frame clones and omits some. This table has about 140,000 clones, 9% to 10% appearing once. The origin of this receptor is a woman between 35 and 50 years old in good health. The V call is TRBV7-2, the J call TRBJ2-2, with a tentative D call TRBD1 (5 bases). Sequencing was performed on central memory CD4+ T cells from blood. CDR3 residues: CASGAYTGELFF. In DNA form, the CDR3 reads TGTGCCAGCGGGGCATACACCGGGGAGCTGTTTTTT. The full variable domain, rest sourced from reference TRBV7-2 and TRBJ2-2, is GAGVSQSPSNKVTEKGKDVELRCDPISGHTALYWYRQSLGQGLEFLIYFQGNSAPDKSGLPSDRFSAERTGGSVSTLTIQRTQQEDSAVYLCASGAYTGELFFGEGSRLTVL.